The present entry profiles one TCR beta chain with its context. Its antigen is still unknown. Primers included in the PCR were 60 Vbeta and 13 Jbeta primers. TCRdb's copy holds only in-frame clones and misses some; the assay was immunoSEQ multiplex PCR. The sample carries under 150,000 clones, under 90% recorded once. These data originate in a study of cytomegalovirus exposure and HLA in healthy donors. Overall study results and limits: Cytomegalovirus status was reportedly diagnosed by the classifier with high sensitivity and specificity. What a later analysis reportedly showed was that an Asian-associated ancestry cluster had fewer N-insertions than the roughly 700-donor mean.

Looked up from germline, CDR1 is SGHAT and CDR2 is FQNNGV. Losses at the gene ends were 6 bases for V and 4 bases for J; bases not matched to a gene: 9. This CDR3 contains 15 residues. The source is a woman aged 25 to 39 in good health and CMV-seronegative. The sample comprised PBMCs. V is TRBV11-2 and J is TRBJ1-1, with 9 bases fitting TRBD1. The CDR3 region has the DNA TGTGCCAGCAGTTTCGGACAGGGGCTAGGCACTGAAGCTTTCTTT. This encodes CASSFGQGLGTEAFF.